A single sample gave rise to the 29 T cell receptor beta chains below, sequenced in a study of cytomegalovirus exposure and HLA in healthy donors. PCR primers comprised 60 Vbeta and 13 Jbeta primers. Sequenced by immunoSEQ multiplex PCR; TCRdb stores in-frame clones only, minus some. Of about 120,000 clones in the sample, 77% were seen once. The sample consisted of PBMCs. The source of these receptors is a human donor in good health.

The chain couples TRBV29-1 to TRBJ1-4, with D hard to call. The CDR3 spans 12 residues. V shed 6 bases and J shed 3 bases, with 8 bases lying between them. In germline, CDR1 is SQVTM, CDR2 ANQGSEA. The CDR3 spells CSVRLSNEKLFF. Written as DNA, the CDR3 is TGCAGCGTCCGTCTGTCTAATGAAAAACTGTTTTTT.

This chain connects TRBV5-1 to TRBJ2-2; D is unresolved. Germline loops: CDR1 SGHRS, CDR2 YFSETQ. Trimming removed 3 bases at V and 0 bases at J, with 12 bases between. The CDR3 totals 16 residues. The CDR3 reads CASSSIDSTNTGELFF. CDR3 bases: TGCGCCAGCAGCTCCATAGATTCTACGAACACCGGGGAGCTGTTTTTT.

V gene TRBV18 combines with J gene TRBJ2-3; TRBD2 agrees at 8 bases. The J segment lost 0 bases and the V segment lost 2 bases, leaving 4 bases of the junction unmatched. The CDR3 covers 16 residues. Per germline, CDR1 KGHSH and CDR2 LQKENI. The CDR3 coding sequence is TGTGCCAGCTCACCAGGCACTAGCGGTAGCACAGATACGCAGTATTTT. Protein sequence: CASSPGTSGSTDTQYF.

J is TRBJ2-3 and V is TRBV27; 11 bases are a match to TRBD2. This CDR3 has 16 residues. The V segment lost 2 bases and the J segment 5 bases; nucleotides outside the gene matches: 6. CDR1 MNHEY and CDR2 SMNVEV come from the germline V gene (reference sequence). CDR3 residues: CASSLELAGVRDTQYF. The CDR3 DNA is TGTGCCAGCAGTTTAGAACTAGCGGGAGTAAGAGATACGCAGTATTTT.

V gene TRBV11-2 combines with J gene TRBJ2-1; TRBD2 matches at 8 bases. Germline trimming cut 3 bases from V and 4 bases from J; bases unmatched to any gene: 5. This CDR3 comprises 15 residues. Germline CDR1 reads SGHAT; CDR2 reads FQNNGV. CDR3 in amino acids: CASSFTLAEYNEQFF. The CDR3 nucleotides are TGTGCCAGCAGCTTCACACTAGCGGAGTACAATGAGCAGTTCTTC.

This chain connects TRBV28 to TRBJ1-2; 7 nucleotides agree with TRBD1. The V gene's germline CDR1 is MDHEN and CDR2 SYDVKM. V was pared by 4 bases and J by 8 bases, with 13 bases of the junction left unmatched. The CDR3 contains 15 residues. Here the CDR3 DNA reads TGTGCCAGCAGTTCCCAGGGGGAGCCGGGGGTGGGCTACACCTTC. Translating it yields CASSSQGEPGVGYTF.

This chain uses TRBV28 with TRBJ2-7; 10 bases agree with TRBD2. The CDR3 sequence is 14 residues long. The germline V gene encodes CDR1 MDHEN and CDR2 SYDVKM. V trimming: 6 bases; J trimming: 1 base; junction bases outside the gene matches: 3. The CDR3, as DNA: TGTGCCAGCAGAGCTAGCGGGGGATCCTACGAGCAGTACTTC. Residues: CASRASGGSYEQYF.

As DNA, the CDR3 is TGTGCCAGCAGCACGACTAGCTCCCCAACCGGGGAGCTGTTTTTT. It is translated as CASSTTSSPTGELFF. The chain carries TRBV5-4 and TRBJ2-2; TRBD2 aligns across 7 bases. V was clipped by 4 bases and J by 5 bases; unmatched bases: 8. This CDR3 comprises 15 residues. Germline CDR1 reads SGHNT; CDR2 reads YYREEE (reference sequence).

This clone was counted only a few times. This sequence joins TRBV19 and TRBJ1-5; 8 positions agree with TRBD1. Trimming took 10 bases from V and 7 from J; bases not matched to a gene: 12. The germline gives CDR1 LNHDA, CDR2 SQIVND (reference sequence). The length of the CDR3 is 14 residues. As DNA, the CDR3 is TGTGCCACCGGGGAGACAGGGGCGTCGCAGCCCCAGCATTTT. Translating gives CATGETGASQPQHF. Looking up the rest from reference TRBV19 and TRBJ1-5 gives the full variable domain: DGGITQSPKYLFRKEGQNVTLSCEQNLNHDAMYWYRQDPGQGLRLIYYSQIVNDFQKGDIAEGYSVSREKKESFPLTVTSAQKNPTAFYLCATGETGASQPQHFGDGTRLSIL.

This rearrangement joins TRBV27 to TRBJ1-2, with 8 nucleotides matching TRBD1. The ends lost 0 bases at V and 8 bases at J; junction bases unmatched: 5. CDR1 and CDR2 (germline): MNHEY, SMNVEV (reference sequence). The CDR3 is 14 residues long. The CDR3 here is CASSLSLQGGGYTF. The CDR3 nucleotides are TGTGCCAGCAGTTTATCGTTACAGGGGGGCGGCTACACCTTC.

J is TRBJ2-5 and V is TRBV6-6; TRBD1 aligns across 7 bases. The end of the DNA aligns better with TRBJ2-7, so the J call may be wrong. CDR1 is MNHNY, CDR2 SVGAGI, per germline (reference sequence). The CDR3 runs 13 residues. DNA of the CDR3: TGTGCCAGCAGCCAGGGGGATTCCTACGAGCAGTACTTC. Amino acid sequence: CASSQGDSYEQYF.

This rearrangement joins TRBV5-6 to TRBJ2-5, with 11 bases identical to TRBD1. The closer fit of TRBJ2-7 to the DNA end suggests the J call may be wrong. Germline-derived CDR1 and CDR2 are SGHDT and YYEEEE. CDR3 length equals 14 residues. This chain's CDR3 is CASSLEDRGHEQYF. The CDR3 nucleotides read TGTGCCAGCAGCTTGGAGGACAGGGGGCACGAGCAGTACTTC.

The DNA for the CDR3 is TGTGCCAGCAGTTTTTCGAGGGGAGACAGGGGAGGTGAGACCCAGTACTTC. The encoded protein is CASSFSRGDRGGETQYF. The V call is TRBV27, the J call TRBJ2-5; 8 bases are shared with TRBD1. CDR1 and CDR2 from the germline V gene are MNHEY and SMNVEV (reference sequence). This CDR3 comprises 17 residues. The trim removed 3 bases at V and 5 bases at J, leaving 14 bases unmatched.

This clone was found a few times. The CDR3 sequence: CASSAPGLAGGIGELFF. The CDR3 DNA is TGCGCCAGCAGCGCCCCGGGACTAGCGGGAGGTATCGGGGAGCTGTTTTTT. The chain joins TRBV5-1 to TRBJ2-2; 15 nucleotides align to TRBD2. V trimming: 4 bases; J trimming: 7 bases; junction bases outside the gene matches: 8. The CDR3 spans 17 residues. Germline CDR1 SGHRS, CDR2 YFSETQ. Together with reference TRBV5-1 and TRBJ2-2, the CDR3 gives the full variable domain: KAGVTQTPRYLIKTRGQQVTLSCSPISGHRSVSWYQQTPGQGLQFLFEYFSETQRNKGNFPGRFSGRQFSNSRSEMNVSTLELGDSALYLCASSAPGLAGGIGELFFGEGSRLTVL.

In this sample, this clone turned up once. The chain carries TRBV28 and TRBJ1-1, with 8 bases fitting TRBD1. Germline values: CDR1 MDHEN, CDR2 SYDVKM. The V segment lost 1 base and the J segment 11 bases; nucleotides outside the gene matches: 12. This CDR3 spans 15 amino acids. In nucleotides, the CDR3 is TGTGCCAGCAGTTTATTGGCGGGACAGGTCCCTGGGGCTTTCTTT. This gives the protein CASSLLAGQVPGAFF.

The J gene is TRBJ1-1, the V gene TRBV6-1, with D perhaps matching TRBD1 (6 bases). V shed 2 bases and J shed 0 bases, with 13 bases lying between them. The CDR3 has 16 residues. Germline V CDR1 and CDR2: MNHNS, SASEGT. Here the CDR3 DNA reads TGTGCCAGCAGTGAACAAGCAGGGGCCATGAACACTGAAGCTTTCTTT. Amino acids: CASSEQAGAMNTEAFF.

CDR3 residues: CASSETPGQGLSGYTF. CDR3 sequence (DNA): TGCGCCAGCAGTGAAACCCCGGGACAGGGTTTGTCTGGCTACACCTTC. The V gene is TRBV5-1, the J gene TRBJ1-2; 9 bases match TRBD1. This CDR3 has 16 amino acids. The junction had 15 bases not matched to a gene; V was cut back by 5 bases and J by 7 bases. Germline loops: CDR1 SGHRS, CDR2 YFSETQ.

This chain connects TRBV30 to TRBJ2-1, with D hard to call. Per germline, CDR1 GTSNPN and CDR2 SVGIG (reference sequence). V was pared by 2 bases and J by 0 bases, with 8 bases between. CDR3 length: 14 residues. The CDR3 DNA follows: TGTGCCTGGAGTAAGCTGAGCTCCTACAATGAGCAGTTCTTC. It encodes CAWSKLSSYNEQFF. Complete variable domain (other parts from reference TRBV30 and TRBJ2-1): SQTIHQWPATLVQPVGSPLSLECTVEGTSNPNLYWYRQAAGRGLQLLFYSVGIGQISSEVPQNLSASRPQDRQFILSSKKLLLSDSGFYLCAWSKLSSYNEQFFGPGTRLTVL.

The CDR3 DNA reads TGCGCCAGCAGCTTGGAGGCTAGCGGCACACCTAGCTATTTT. Translated, it gives CASSLEASGTPSYF. The chain joins TRBV5-1 to TRBJ2-3; 7 bases are shared with TRBD2. This CDR3 spans 14 amino acids. The ends lost 0 bases at V and 15 bases at J; junction bases unmatched: 13. Germline assignment: CDR1 SGHRS and CDR2 YFSETQ.

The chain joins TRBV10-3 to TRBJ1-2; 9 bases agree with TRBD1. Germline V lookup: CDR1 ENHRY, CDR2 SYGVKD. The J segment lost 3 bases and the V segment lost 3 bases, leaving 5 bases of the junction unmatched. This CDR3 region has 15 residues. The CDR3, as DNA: TGTGCCATCAGTGATGCCAGGACAGGGGACTATGGCTACACCTTC. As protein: CAISDARTGDYGYTF.

CDR3 sequence reads: CASSDRGLAGGPRNEQFF. Here the CDR3 DNA reads TGTGCCAGCAGTGATCGCGGACTAGCGGGAGGGCCTCGGAATGAGCAGTTCTTC. The V call is TRBV11-3, the J call TRBJ2-1; TRBD2 matches at 15 bases. The J segment lost 7 bases and the V segment lost 6 bases, leaving 13 bases of the junction unmatched. The CDR3 covers 18 residues. Per germline, CDR1 SGHNT and CDR2 YENEEA.

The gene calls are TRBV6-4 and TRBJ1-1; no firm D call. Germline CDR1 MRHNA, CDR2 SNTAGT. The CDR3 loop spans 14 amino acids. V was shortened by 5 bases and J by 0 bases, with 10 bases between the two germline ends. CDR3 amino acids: CASSYYSMNTEAFF. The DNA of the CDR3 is TGTGCCAGCAGTTACTACAGCATGAACACTGAAGCTTTCTTT.

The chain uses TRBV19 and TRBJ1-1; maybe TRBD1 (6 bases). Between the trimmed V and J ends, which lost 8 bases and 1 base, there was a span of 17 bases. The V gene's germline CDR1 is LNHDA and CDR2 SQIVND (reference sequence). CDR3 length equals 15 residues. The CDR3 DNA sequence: TGTGCCAGTGCCTTGGGGGGGCGGCGGAACACTGAAGCTTTCTTT. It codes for CASALGGRRNTEAFF.

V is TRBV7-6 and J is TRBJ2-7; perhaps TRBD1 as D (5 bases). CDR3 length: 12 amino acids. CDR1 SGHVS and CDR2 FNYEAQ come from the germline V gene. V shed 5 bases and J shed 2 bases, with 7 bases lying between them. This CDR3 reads CASSPGTYEQYF. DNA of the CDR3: TGTGCCAGCAGCCCAGGGACCTACGAGCAGTACTTC.

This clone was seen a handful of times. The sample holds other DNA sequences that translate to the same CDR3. In DNA, the CDR3 is TGCGCCAGCAGCTTGTTGGCGGGAGACCCGACGGATACGCAGTATTTT. Its translation: CASSLLAGDPTDTQYF. V usage is TRBV5-1 and J usage is TRBJ2-3, with 7 bases identical to TRBD2. J lost 6 bases, V lost 1 base, and 11 bases had no gene match. This CDR3 region has 16 residues. Germline CDR1 and CDR2: SGHRS and YFSETQ.

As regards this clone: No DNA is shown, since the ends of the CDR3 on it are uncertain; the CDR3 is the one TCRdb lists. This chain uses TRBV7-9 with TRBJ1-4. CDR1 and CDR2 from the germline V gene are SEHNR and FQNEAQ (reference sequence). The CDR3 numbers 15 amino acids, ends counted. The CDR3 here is CASSFARGTNEKLLF.

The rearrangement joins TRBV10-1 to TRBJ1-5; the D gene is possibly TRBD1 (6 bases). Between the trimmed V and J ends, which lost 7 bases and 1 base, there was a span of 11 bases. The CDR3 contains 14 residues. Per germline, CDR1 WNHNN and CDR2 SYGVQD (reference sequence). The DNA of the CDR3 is TGCGCCAGCACCACTGACAGGAGCAATCAGCCCCAGCATTTT. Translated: CASTTDRSNQPQHF.

CDR3 protein: CAWSATSGRHEQYF. The CDR3 nucleotides read TGTGCCTGGAGTGCCACTAGCGGGAGGCACGAGCAGTACTTC. The chain joins TRBV30 to TRBJ2-7, with 12 bases identical to TRBD2. The germline V gene has CDR1 GTSNPN and CDR2 SVGIG (reference sequence). With 1 base clipped from V and 5 bases from J, the junction kept 3 bases outside the gene matches. This CDR3 contains 14 residues.

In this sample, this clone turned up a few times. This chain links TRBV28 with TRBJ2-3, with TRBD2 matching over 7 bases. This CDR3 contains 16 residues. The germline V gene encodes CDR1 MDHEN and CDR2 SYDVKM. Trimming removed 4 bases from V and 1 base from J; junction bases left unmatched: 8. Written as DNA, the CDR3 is TGTGCCAGCAGTTGGGGGAATGGACTAGGCACAGATACGCAGTATTTT. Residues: CASSWGNGLGTDTQYF.